This T cell receptor (beta chain) is drawn from a study of CD8+ T cells in alopecia areata. As to this clone: Antigen unknown.

The CDR3 loop spans 14 amino acids. CDR1 is SQVTM and CDR2 is ANQGSEA in the germline V gene. V lost 7 bases and J lost 2; bases outside the gene matches: 8. Study results and caveats: Under tofacitinib, fewer expanded CD8+ clones appeared among the top 100 scalp clones. Mice gave a clearer picture of TCR sharing than patients did, possibly for HLA-related reasons.

Treatment noted: oral pan-JAK inhibitor, 5-10 mg twice daily. Sorting separated CD4+ and CD8+ T cells out of PBMCs. Reverse transcription of extracted RNA yielded cDNA, which provided the sequencing template. Produced via immunoSEQ multiplex PCR; TCRdb's table is partial and in-frame only. The table has a few hundred thousand clones, roughly 60% seen once; the top ten hold around 0.92%. Sequencing used CD4+ T cells sorted from blood, obtained around week 54, from a patient treated with tofacitinib. The genes are TRBV29-1 and TRBJ2-1; 7 bases match TRBD1. The receptor comes from a human donor with alopecia areata. The CDR3 reads CSAHRGITYNEQFF. CDR3 bases: TGCAGCGCCCACAGGGGAATCACCTACAATGAGCAGTTCTTC.